Below are 7 T cell receptor beta chains sequenced from a single sample in a study of response to subunit inactivated influenza vaccine. TCRdb passed the RT-PCR reads through MiXCR, listing each CDR3 protein once. Seen here are around 570,000 distinct CDR3 sequences, around 8% observed once, and the top ten hold over 10%. Sequencing used PBMCs from blood, obtained about 24 months after vaccination. Every receptor here comes from a man between 50 and 75 years old who received an inactivated influenza vaccine.

The chain combines TRBV7-6 with TRBJ2-7, with 8 bases fitting TRBD1. The CDR3 loop spans 13 amino acids. V lost 2 bases and J lost 7; bases outside the gene matches: 4. Per germline, CDR1 SGHVS and CDR2 FNYEAQ. The CDR3 here is CASSLPGGWEQYF. In nucleotides, the CDR3 is TGTGCCAGCAGCTTACCAGGGGGCTGGGAGCAGTACTTC.

In its sample, this clonotype was seen a few times. The genes are TRBV12-3 or TRBV12-4 and TRBJ2-2; tentatively, D is TRBD2 (7 bases). The CDR3 loop spans 16 amino acids. Trimming took 3 bases from V and 1 from J, leaving 12 bases between them. CDR3 in amino acids: CASSFGGALNTGELFF. The CDR3 DNA sequence: TGTGCCAGCAGTTTTGGGGGGGCCTTGAACACCGGGGAGCTGTTTTTT.

Only a few counts were recorded for this clonotype. The DNA of the CDR3 is TGCAGTGCTAGACTATTTGGTGAGCAGTTCTTC. Its translation is CSARLFGEQFF. The chain carries TRBV20-1 and TRBJ2-1; unclear D gene. Germline values: CDR1 DFQATT, CDR2 SNEGSKA (reference sequence). The CDR3 is 11 residues long. V was pared by 2 bases and J by 9 bases, with 8 bases between.

This clonotype was detected ten times or more. This chain connects TRBV4-1 to TRBJ2-5, with D possibly TRBD2 on 6 matching bases. Germline V CDR1 and CDR2: MGHRA, YSYEKL. The CDR3 spans 15 residues. The V and J ends lost 0 bases and 0 bases respectively, with 8 bases between them. The CDR3 DNA is TGCGCCAGCAGCCAAGATGGGGGGTACCAAGAGACCCAGTACTTC. It specifies CASSQDGGYQETQYF.

This clonotype was observed at least ten times. The J gene is TRBJ2-2, the V gene TRBV14, with D unresolved. Germline V gene sequence: CDR1 SGHDN, CDR2 FVKESK. This CDR3 region has 15 residues. Trimming took off 3 bases at V and 4 bases at J, with 12 bases between the two ends. The CDR3 DNA sequence: TGTGCCAGCAGCCAGGCCAAAATTTCCACCGGGGAGCTGTTTTTT. Translating it yields CASSQAKISTGELFF.

Concerning this clonotype: Possible read error: a much larger clone is one base away. The chain joins TRBV5-5 to TRBJ2-5; D not certain. The CDR3 extends over 13 amino acids. The V gene's germline CDR1 is SGHKS and CDR2 YYEKEE (reference sequence). Trimming removed 4 bases from V and 5 bases from J, with 12 bases in between. The CDR3: CASSPTPEETQYF. The CDR3 DNA reads as TGTGCCAGCAGCCCGACCCCAGAGGAGACCCAGTACTTC. The variable domain in full, with the rest retrieved from reference TRBV5-5 and TRBJ2-5, is DAGVTQSPTHLIKTRGQQVTLRCSPISGHKSVSWYQQVLGQGPQFIFQYYEKEERGRGNFPDRFSARQFPNYSSELNVNALLLGDSALYLCASSPTPEETQYFGPGTRLLVL.

This clonotype was found a few times. This rearrangement joins TRBV4-2 to TRBJ2-1; D unresolved. Looked up from germline, CDR1 is LGHNA and CDR2 is YNFKEQ. V lost 0 bases, J lost 5 bases, and 11 bases lay in between. The CDR3 extends over 15 amino acids. CDR3 in DNA: TGTGCCAGCAGCCAAGATCTAACGGTGGACAATGAGCAGTTCTTC. It yields the protein CASSQDLTVDNEQFF.